This is a list of T cell receptor beta chains from one sample in a study of cytomegalovirus exposure and HLA in healthy donors. The assay was immunoSEQ multiplex PCR, and TCRdb's table has in-frame clones only and misses some. The specimen's table records 190,000 or so clones. Sequenced sample: PBMCs. These receptors were obtained from a boy under 18 in good health and CMV-seronegative. Each CDR3 is given with its conserved first and last residue. Each record gives: D gene, J gene, V gene, CDR3 length, CDR3 DNA, CDR3 protein. D genes are given only for firm matches.

D gene: TRBD1
J gene: TRBJ1-1
V gene: TRBV5-1
CDR3 length: 16
CDR3 DNA: TGCGCCAGCAGCTTGGGGACAGGGTTTAAGGACACTGAAGCTTTCTTT
CDR3 protein: CASSLGTGFKDTEAFF

D gene: TRBD1
J gene: TRBJ2-5
V gene: TRBV10-1
CDR3 length: 16
CDR3 DNA: TGCGCCAGCAGTGAGGGTGGAGCAGGGGGACAAGAGACCCAGTACTTC
CDR3 protein: CASSEGGAGGQETQYF

D gene: TRBD1
J gene: TRBJ2-6
V gene: TRBV6-1
CDR3 length: 15
CDR3 DNA: TGTGCCAGCAGTGCCACAGGGGACGGGGCCAACGTCCTGACTTTC
CDR3 protein: CASSATGDGANVLTF

D gene: -
J gene: TRBJ2-2
V gene: TRBV29-1
CDR3 length: 15
CDR3 DNA: TGCAGCGTTGAAGATTCGTCGGTAAACACCGGGGAGCTGTTTTTT
CDR3 protein: CSVEDSSVNTGELFF

D gene: TRBD1
J gene: TRBJ1-4
V gene: TRBV29-1
CDR3 length: 15
CDR3 DNA: TGCAGCGTTAATATACCACAGGGGGCTCGGGAAAAACTGTTTTTT
CDR3 protein: CSVNIPQGAREKLFF

D gene: -
J gene: TRBJ1-5
V gene: TRBV2
CDR3 length: 15
CDR3 DNA: TGTGCCAGCAATGGACGGACAGTTAGCAATCAGCCCCAGCATTTT
CDR3 protein: CASNGRTVSNQPQHF

D gene: -
J gene: TRBJ1-1
V gene: TRBV18
CDR3 length: 13
CDR3 DNA: TGTGCCAGCAGCGGGCGGGGAAACACTGAAGCTTTCTTT
CDR3 protein: CASSGRGNTEAFF

D gene: -
J gene: TRBJ2-5
V gene: TRBV27
CDR3 length: 13
CDR3 DNA: TGTGCCAGCAGTTTCTCCCGCTCCGGGGACCAGTACTTC
CDR3 protein: CASSFSRSGDQYF

D gene: -
J gene: TRBJ1-1
V gene: TRBV11-3
CDR3 length: 13
CDR3 DNA: TGTGCCAGCAGCTTGCAGGAAAACACTGAAGCTTTCTTT
CDR3 protein: CASSLQENTEAFF

D gene: -
J gene: TRBJ1-1
V gene: TRBV4-1
CDR3 length: 13
CDR3 DNA: TGCGCCAGCAGCCCCCAAAGGACAGCCGAAGCTTTCTTT
CDR3 protein: CASSPQRTAEAFF

D gene: -
J gene: TRBJ1-4
V gene: TRBV12-5
CDR3 length: 14
CDR3 DNA: TGTGCTAGTGGTCCCGGGAGCACCGATGAAAAACTGTTTTTT
CDR3 protein: CASGPGSTDEKLFF

D gene: -
J gene: TRBJ1-2
V gene: TRBV30
CDR3 length: 13
CDR3 DNA: TGTGCCTGGAGTCCCAGGCCCAGCTATGGCTACACCTTC
CDR3 protein: CAWSPRPSYGYTF

D gene: TRBD1
J gene: TRBJ2-5
V gene: TRBV13
CDR3 length: 18
CDR3 DNA: TGTGCCAGCAGCCCCCGAGTTATAAGGGGGACAGAAAAAGAGACCCAGTACTTC
CDR3 protein: CASSPRVIRGTEKETQYF

D gene: TRBD2
J gene: TRBJ2-1
V gene: TRBV6-4
CDR3 length: 16
CDR3 DNA: TGTGCCAGCAGTGACTCAGGGCGGGGGGAATACAATGAGCAGTTCTTC
CDR3 protein: CASSDSGRGEYNEQFF

D gene: -
J gene: TRBJ1-1
V gene: TRBV5-1
CDR3 length: 14
CDR3 DNA: TGCGCCAGCAGCTTGGTTGTCGGGAACACTGAAGCTTTCTTT
CDR3 protein: CASSLVVGNTEAFF

D gene: -
J gene: TRBJ2-1
V gene: TRBV7-9
CDR3 length: 13
CDR3 DNA: TGTGCCAGCAGCCCAACAGAATACAATGAGCAGTTCTTC
CDR3 protein: CASSPTEYNEQFF

D gene: -
J gene: TRBJ2-5
V gene: TRBV4-1
CDR3 length: 15
CDR3 DNA: TGCGCCAGCAGCCAAGCCCCCCAGCGCCCGGAGACCCAGTACTTC
CDR3 protein: CASSQAPQRPETQYF

D gene: TRBD1
J gene: TRBJ1-2
V gene: TRBV11-2
CDR3 length: 16
CDR3 DNA: TGTGCCAGCAGCGACGTCAAACAGGGGTTTGCCTATGGCTACACCTTC
CDR3 protein: CASSDVKQGFAYGYTF

D gene: TRBD1
J gene: TRBJ1-4
V gene: TRBV5-1
CDR3 length: 15
CDR3 DNA: TGCGCCAGCAGCTCCACAGGGGATACTAATGAAAAACTGTTTTTT
CDR3 protein: CASSSTGDTNEKLFF

D gene: TRBD1
J gene: TRBJ1-2
V gene: TRBV4-1
CDR3 length: 16
CDR3 DNA: TGCGCCAGCAGCCAAGGGGGACAGCCGAAATACTATGGCTACACCTTC
CDR3 protein: CASSQGGQPKYYGYTF

D gene: TRBD1
J gene: TRBJ2-2
V gene: TRBV6-5
CDR3 length: 15
CDR3 DNA: TGTGCCAGCAGTTCCATAATGACAGGGGCCGGGGAGCTGTTTTTT
CDR3 protein: CASSSIMTGAGELFF

D gene: -
J gene: TRBJ1-2
V gene: TRBV7-9
CDR3 length: 14
CDR3 DNA: TGTGCCAGCAGCCCAAGGGGGGGGAACTATGGCTACACCTTC
CDR3 protein: CASSPRGGNYGYTF

D gene: -
J gene: TRBJ1-5
V gene: TRBV7-2
CDR3 length: 14
CDR3 DNA: TGTGCCAGCAGCCCCGGGACAATTAATCAGCCCCAGCATTTT
CDR3 protein: CASSPGTINQPQHF

D gene: TRBD2
J gene: TRBJ2-1
V gene: TRBV4-1
CDR3 length: 16
CDR3 DNA: TGCGCCAGCAGCCAAGGACTAGCGGGGGCCTACAATGAGCAGTTCTTC
CDR3 protein: CASSQGLAGAYNEQFF

D gene: TRBD1
J gene: TRBJ1-6
V gene: TRBV7-9
CDR3 length: 15
CDR3 DNA: TGTGCCAGCAGCTCCCGGACAGGGCCAAATTCACCCCTCCACTTT
CDR3 protein: CASSSRTGPNSPLHF

D gene: TRBD2
J gene: TRBJ2-3
V gene: TRBV4-1
CDR3 length: 16
CDR3 DNA: TGCGCCAGCAGCCCTACTAGCGGGGGGAACACAGATACGCAGTATTTT
CDR3 protein: CASSPTSGGNTDTQYF

D gene: TRBD1
J gene: TRBJ1-5
V gene: TRBV6-6
CDR3 length: 14
CDR3 DNA: TGTGCCAGTGAGGACAGGGGAGGGAATCAGCCCCAGCATTTT
CDR3 protein: CASEDRGGNQPQHF

D gene: -
J gene: TRBJ2-3
V gene: TRBV10-1
CDR3 length: 15
CDR3 DNA: TGCGCCAGCAGTGAGTCCACAGGGAGCACAGATACGCAGTATTTT
CDR3 protein: CASSESTGSTDTQYF

D gene: -
J gene: TRBJ1-4
V gene: TRBV19
CDR3 length: 14
CDR3 DNA: TGTGCCAGTAGTGCGGCTCCGAGTACCCTTGAACTGTTTTTT
CDR3 protein: CASSAAPSTLELFF

D gene: TRBD2
J gene: TRBJ2-1
V gene: TRBV5-4
CDR3 length: 17
CDR3 DNA: TGTGCCAGCAGCTTGGGGGGTAGCGGGGCTGTCTACAATGAGCAGTTCTTC
CDR3 protein: CASSLGGSGAVYNEQFF

D gene: -
J gene: TRBJ2-4
V gene: TRBV9
CDR3 length: 12
CDR3 DNA: TGTGCCAGCAGTCCAGGGGAGGGCATTCAGTACTTC
CDR3 protein: CASSPGEGIQYF

D gene: -
J gene: TRBJ1-6
V gene: TRBV4-1
CDR3 length: 15
CDR3 DNA: TGCGCCAGCAGCCGCGCATCCGAGGTATTGTTTCCCCTCCACTTT
CDR3 protein: CASSRASEVLFPLHF

D gene: -
J gene: TRBJ2-3
V gene: TRBV6-6
CDR3 length: 16
CDR3 DNA: TGTGCCAGCAGTTACATCCCAGGGGAGTTCGCAGATACGCAGTATTTT
CDR3 protein: CASSYIPGEFADTQYF

D gene: TRBD1
J gene: TRBJ1-2
V gene: TRBV9
CDR3 length: 16
CDR3 DNA: TGTGCCAGCAGCTCCTCTGGAAGAACAGGGGGCAGAGGCTACACCTTC
CDR3 protein: CASSSSGRTGGRGYTF

D gene: TRBD2
J gene: TRBJ2-1
V gene: TRBV6-1
CDR3 length: 15
CDR3 DNA: TGTGCCAGCAGTAGAACTAGCGGGGGAGTAAGTGAGCAGTTCTTC
CDR3 protein: CASSRTSGGVSEQFF

D gene: TRBD1
J gene: TRBJ1-2
V gene: TRBV29-1
CDR3 length: 12
CDR3 DNA: TGCAGCGTCGATGACAGGGTCTATGGCTACACCTTC
CDR3 protein: CSVDDRVYGYTF

D gene: TRBD2
J gene: TRBJ2-1
V gene: TRBV11-3
CDR3 length: 15
CDR3 DNA: TGTGCCAGCAGTAGCGGGGAGAGCTCCTACAATGAGCAGTTCTTC
CDR3 protein: CASSSGESSYNEQFF

D gene: TRBD1
J gene: TRBJ1-3
V gene: TRBV7-2
CDR3 length: 18
CDR3 DNA: TGTGCCAGCAGCCCGGTTTTTGGACAGGACAGGCCGGGAAACACCATATATTTT
CDR3 protein: CASSPVFGQDRPGNTIYF

D gene: -
J gene: TRBJ2-7
V gene: TRBV6-5
CDR3 length: 12
CDR3 DNA: TGTGCCAGCAGTTTGAGAGGGCGCGAGCAGTACTTC
CDR3 protein: CASSLRGREQYF

D gene: -
J gene: TRBJ1-1
V gene: TRBV25-1
CDR3 length: 15
CDR3 DNA: TGTGCCAGCGGCGAGGGTTGGGGTTCGGTCACTGAAGCTTTCTTT
CDR3 protein: CASGEGWGSVTEAFF

D gene: -
J gene: TRBJ1-6
V gene: TRBV4-2
CDR3 length: 14
CDR3 DNA: TGTGCCAGCAGCCGAAACAGGGCTGGATCACCCCTCCACTTT
CDR3 protein: CASSRNRAGSPLHF

D gene: TRBD2
J gene: TRBJ2-1
V gene: TRBV19
CDR3 length: 15
CDR3 DNA: TGTGCCAGTAGTACACTAGCGGGGGATCACAATGAGCAGTTCTTC
CDR3 protein: CASSTLAGDHNEQFF

D gene: TRBD1
J gene: TRBJ2-7
V gene: TRBV7-9
CDR3 length: 13
CDR3 DNA: TGTGCCAGCAGCCGGGACAGCTCCTACGAGCAGTACTTC
CDR3 protein: CASSRDSSYEQYF

D gene: -
J gene: TRBJ2-7
V gene: TRBV15
CDR3 length: 18
CDR3 DNA: TGTGCCACCAGCAGACTAGGTCGAGTGGATAACCCTGATTACGAGCAGTACTTC
CDR3 protein: CATSRLGRVDNPDYEQYF

D gene: -
J gene: TRBJ2-1
V gene: TRBV18
CDR3 length: 12
CDR3 DNA: TGTGCCAGCTCCAACAGGGCCGGTGAGCAGTTCTTC
CDR3 protein: CASSNRAGEQFF

D gene: -
J gene: TRBJ1-1
V gene: TRBV19
CDR3 length: 11
CDR3 DNA: TGTGCCAGTAGTATCGCCTATGAAGCTTTCTTT
CDR3 protein: CASSIAYEAFF

D gene: -
J gene: TRBJ2-2
V gene: TRBV27
CDR3 length: 13
CDR3 DNA: TGTGCCAGCAGTTGGAGGGCAGGGGGGGAGCTGTTTTTT
CDR3 protein: CASSWRAGGELFF

D gene: -
J gene: TRBJ2-6
V gene: TRBV9
CDR3 length: 16
CDR3 DNA: TGTGCCAGCAGCTCAGAACCCCGGGTTGGGGCCAACGTCCTGACTTTC
CDR3 protein: CASSSEPRVGANVLTF